This section outlines one T cell receptor (beta chain) sequence together with its context. This entry belongs to a study of T cell changes during pregnancy in multiple sclerosis. Sequenced by immunoSEQ multiplex PCR; TCRdb stores in-frame clones only, minus some. The sample has some 70,000 clones; around 94% are singletons. CDR3 size: 18 residues. CDR1 is GTSNPN and CDR2 is SVGIG in the germline V gene (reference sequence). V gave up 3 bases and J gave up 0 bases; unmatched junction bases: 10. The starting material was peripheral blood, obtained in the second trimester of pregnancy. The rearrangement joins TRBV30 to TRBJ1-4, with 10 bases identical to TRBD1. The receptor was isolated from a female donor in good health, enrolled as a control in a pregnancy study. The CDR3 nucleotides read TGTGCCTGGAGCGGGGGGACAGGGGCCTTGGCAACTAATGAAAAACTGTTTTTT. Translating gives CAWSGGTGALATNEKLFF.